This T cell receptor beta chain was sequenced for a study of blood T cell repertoires in COVID-19. Generated by immunoSEQ multiplex PCR, the TCRdb table keeps only in-frame clones and is missing some. The sample has about 150,000 clones; about nine tenths are singletons. Symptom resolution, clearance, or two negative PCRs marked the recovered donors of Cohort 3. This CDR3 is built from 14 residues. Germline V lookup: CDR1 SGHRS, CDR2 YFSETQ. The V and J ends lost 0 bases and 8 bases, in that order; junction bases with no gene match: 2. The TCR was taken from a man aged 45 to 65 who had recovered from COVID-19. The V and J genes are TRBV5-1 and TRBJ2-1; 10 nucleotides agree with TRBD2. Sequencing was performed on PBMCs or T cells enriched from blood (not recorded which). The CDR3 here is CASSLVLAGDEQFF. The CDR3 DNA is TGCGCCAGCAGCTTGGTTCTAGCGGGAGATGAGCAGTTCTTC.